The 15 T cell receptor beta chains in this list originate from one sample, sequenced in a study of beta chain features in type 1 diabetes. Expressed TCRB transcripts were sequenced, since all the RNA that had been isolated was reverse transcribed. Produced via immunoSEQ multiplex PCR; TCRdb's table is partial and in-frame only. The sample lists about 260,000 clones, roughly two thirds seen once, with 0.053% in the top ten. Sequenced: naive CD4+ T cells from blood. These receptors originate from a man younger than 40 in good health.

The chain uses TRBV29-1 and TRBJ2-1; D remains unclear. This CDR3 has 14 residues. V lost 1 base to trimming and J lost 4 bases, with 11 bases between them. The germline V gene has CDR1 SQVTM and CDR2 ANQGSEA. CDR3 residues: CSVEGYRSYNEQFF. CDR3 sequence (DNA): TGCAGCGTTGAAGGGTACCGGAGTTACAATGAGCAGTTCTTC.

The rearrangement joins TRBV6-6 to TRBJ2-5; possibly TRBD1 for D (7 bases). Trimming stripped 2 bases from V and 4 bases from J, with 14 bases between. The CDR3 contains 15 residues. Germline CDR1 and CDR2: MNHNY and SVGAGI (reference sequence). CDR3 protein: CASSYRQGSGETQYF. CDR3 sequence (DNA): TGTGCCAGCAGTTACAGACAGGGTAGCGGAGAGACCCAGTACTTC.

V and J are TRBV2 and TRBJ2-7; D call uncertain. Germline values: CDR1 SNHLY, CDR2 FYNNEI. The CDR3 loop spans 13 amino acids. Trimming pared 3 bases from V and 0 bases from J, leaving 6 bases between. The CDR3 nucleotides are TGTGCCAGCAGTGACCGGAGCTCCTACGAGCAGTACTTC. Amino acids: CASSDRSSYEQYF.

This clone was seen more than once but under ten times. The gene calls are TRBV29-1 and TRBJ2-1; D call uncertain. This CDR3 is built from 13 residues. In germline, CDR1 is SQVTM, CDR2 ANQGSEA. V lost 4 bases to trimming and J lost 2 bases, with 9 bases between them. This chain's CDR3 is CSVGTDPYNEQFF. CDR3 bases: TGCAGCGTTGGGACCGACCCCTACAATGAGCAGTTCTTC.

The chain joins TRBV5-4 to TRBJ2-7; 7 bases line up with TRBD1. The junction had 4 bases not matched to a gene; V was cut back by 1 base and J by 3 bases. The germline V gene encodes CDR1 SGHNT and CDR2 YYREEE (reference sequence). The CDR3 totals 14 residues. The CDR3 region is CASSLRGGDYEQYF. The CDR3 DNA is TGTGCCAGCAGCTTGCGAGGGGGCGACTACGAGCAGTACTTC.

This clone has a handful of counts. V gene TRBV29-1 combines with J gene TRBJ2-2; tentatively, D is TRBD1 (5 bases). The CDR3 extends over 13 amino acids. Germline CDR1 and CDR2: SQVTM and ANQGSEA. Trimming cost V 7 bases and J 6 bases, with 15 bases left between them. Written as DNA, the CDR3 is TGCAGCGGTGGACAATCGGATGCCGGGGAGCTGTTTTTT. Translated: CSGGQSDAGELFF.

In its sample, this clone was seen a few times. The chain carries TRBV5-1 and TRBJ2-3; D ambiguous. This CDR3 contains 14 residues. Trimming removed 5 bases from V and 6 bases from J, with 16 bases in between. The germline V gene encodes CDR1 SGHRS and CDR2 YFSETQ. The CDR3 DNA reads as TGCGCCAGCAGGCCTTGGGCAGGAGAGGATACGCAGTATTTT. This gives the protein CASRPWAGEDTQYF.

This rearrangement joins TRBV14 to TRBJ1-2, with D perhaps TRBD1 (6 bases). V lost 3 bases, J lost 2 bases, and 7 bases lay in between. The germline V gene encodes CDR1 SGHDN and CDR2 FVKESK. This CDR3 contains 13 residues. Written as DNA, the CDR3 is TGTGCCAGCAGCCATGGACAGAACTATGGCTACACCTTC. It encodes CASSHGQNYGYTF.

V gene TRBV29-1 combines with J gene TRBJ2-3, with D maybe TRBD2 (5 bases). CDR3 size: 13 residues. Germline V lookup: CDR1 SQVTM, CDR2 ANQGSEA. V was pared by 4 bases and J by 6 bases, with 14 bases between. CDR3 region: CSVGETTRDTQYF. CDR3 nucleotides: TGCAGCGTTGGTGAGACTACAAGGGATACGCAGTATTTT.

V and J are TRBV4-2 and TRBJ2-3; D not resolved. The CDR3 extends over 14 amino acids. CDR1 LGHNA and CDR2 YNFKEQ come from the germline V gene. Trimming took off 1 base at V and 6 bases at J, with 11 bases between the two ends. The CDR3 sequence: CASSQGGSFDTQYF. The CDR3 DNA reads as TGTGCCAGCAGCCAAGGGGGTAGCTTCGATACGCAGTATTTT.

This clone was seen a handful of times. This sequence joins TRBV29-1 and TRBJ2-1, with D tentatively TRBD2 (6 bases). The V gene lost 6 bases and the J gene lost 9 bases, with 6 bases spanning the gap. Germline-derived CDR1 and CDR2 are SQVTM and ANQGSEA. The CDR3 totals 9 residues. The CDR3 loop reads CSVGLEQFF. The CDR3 nucleotides are TGCAGCGTGGGACTTGAGCAGTTCTTC.

This clone was observed a handful of times. The J gene is TRBJ2-1, the V gene TRBV30; weak D call: TRBD1 (5 bases). Germline values: CDR1 GTSNPN, CDR2 SVGIG (reference sequence). CDR3 size: 14 residues. Trimming removed 3 bases from V and 1 base from J, with 10 bases in between. Written as DNA, the CDR3 is TGTGCCTGGAGAGGGGTCAGTTCCTACAATGAGCAGTTCTTC. This translates into CAWRGVSSYNEQFF.

J is TRBJ2-1 and V is TRBV29-1; 8 nucleotides match TRBD2. Germline-derived CDR1 and CDR2 are SQVTM and ANQGSEA. The ends lost 6 bases at V and 0 bases at J; junction bases unmatched: 4. The CDR3 length is 14 residues. The CDR3 nucleotides are TGCAGCGTCAGGAGCGGGGGCTCCTACAATGAGCAGTTCTTC. Amino acid sequence: CSVRSGGSYNEQFF.

This chain joins TRBV19 and TRBJ2-6; 7 bases map to TRBD2. The CDR3 length is 16 residues. The V and J ends lost 1 base and 0 bases, in that order; junction bases with no gene match: 0. CDR1 is LNHDA, CDR2 SQIVND, per germline (reference sequence). CDR3 sequence: CASSIGGGSGANVLTF. Written as DNA, the CDR3 is TGTGCCAGTAGTATAGGCGGGGGCTCTGGGGCCAACGTCCTGACTTTC.

V gene TRBV28 combines with J gene TRBJ2-2; a possible D gene is TRBD1 (5 bases). V was cut by 3 bases and J by 3 bases, with 8 bases left in between. This CDR3 spans 14 amino acids. Germline CDR1 and CDR2: MDHEN and SYDVKM. In nucleotides, the CDR3 is TGTGCCAGCAGTTTCTGGGGCGACACCGGGGAGCTGTTTTTT. Its translation: CASSFWGDTGELFF.